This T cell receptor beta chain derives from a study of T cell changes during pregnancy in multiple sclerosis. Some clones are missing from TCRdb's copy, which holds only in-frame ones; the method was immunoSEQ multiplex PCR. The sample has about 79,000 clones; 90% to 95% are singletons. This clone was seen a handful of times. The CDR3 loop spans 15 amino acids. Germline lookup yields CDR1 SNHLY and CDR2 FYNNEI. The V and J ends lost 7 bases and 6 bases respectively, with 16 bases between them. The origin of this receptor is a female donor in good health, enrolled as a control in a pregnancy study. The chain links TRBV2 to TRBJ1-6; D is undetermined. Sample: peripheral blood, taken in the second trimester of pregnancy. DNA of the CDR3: TGTGCCAGCACGCGTTCGGGGTTTGTTAATTCACCCCTCCACTTT. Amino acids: CASTRSGFVNSPLHF.